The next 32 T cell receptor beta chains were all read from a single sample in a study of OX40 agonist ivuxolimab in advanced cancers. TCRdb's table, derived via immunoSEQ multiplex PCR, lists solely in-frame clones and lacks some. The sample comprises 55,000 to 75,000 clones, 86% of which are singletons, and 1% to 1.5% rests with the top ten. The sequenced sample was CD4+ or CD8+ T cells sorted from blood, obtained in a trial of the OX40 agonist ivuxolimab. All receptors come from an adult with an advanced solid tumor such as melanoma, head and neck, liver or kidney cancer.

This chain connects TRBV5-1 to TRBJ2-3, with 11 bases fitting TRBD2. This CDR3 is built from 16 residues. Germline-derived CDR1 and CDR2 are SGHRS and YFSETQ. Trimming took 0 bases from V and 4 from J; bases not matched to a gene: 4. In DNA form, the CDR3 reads TGCGCCAGCAGCTTGGCGGGACTAGCGGTATCAGATACGCAGTATTTT. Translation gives CASSLAGLAVSDTQYF.

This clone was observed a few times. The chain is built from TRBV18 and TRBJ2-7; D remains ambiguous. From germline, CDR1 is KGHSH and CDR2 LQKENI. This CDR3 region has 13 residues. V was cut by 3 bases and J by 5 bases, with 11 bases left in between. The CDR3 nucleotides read TGTGCCAGCTCACCTCTAGAACGGGACGAGCAGTACTTC. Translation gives CASSPLERDEQYF.

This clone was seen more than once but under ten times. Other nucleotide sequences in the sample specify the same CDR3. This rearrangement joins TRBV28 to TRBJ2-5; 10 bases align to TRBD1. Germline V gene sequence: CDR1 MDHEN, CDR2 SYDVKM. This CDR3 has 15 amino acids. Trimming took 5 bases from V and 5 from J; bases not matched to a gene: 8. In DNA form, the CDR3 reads TGTGCCAGCAGTCCACTGGGACAGGGGACGGAGACCCAGTACTTC. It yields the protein CASSPLGQGTETQYF.

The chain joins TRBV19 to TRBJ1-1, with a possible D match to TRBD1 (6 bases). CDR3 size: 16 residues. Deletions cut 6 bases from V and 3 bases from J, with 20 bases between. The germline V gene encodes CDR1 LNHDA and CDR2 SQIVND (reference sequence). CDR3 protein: CASSTNRRGVDTEAFF. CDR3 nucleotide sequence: TGTGCCAGTAGCACCAATAGGAGGGGGGTTGACACTGAAGCTTTCTTT.

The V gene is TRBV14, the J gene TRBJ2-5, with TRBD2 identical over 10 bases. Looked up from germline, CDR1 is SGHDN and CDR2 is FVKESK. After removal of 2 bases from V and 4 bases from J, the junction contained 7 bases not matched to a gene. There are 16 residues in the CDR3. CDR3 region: CASSQHGAGGPETQYF. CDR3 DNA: TGTGCCAGCAGCCAACATGGAGCGGGGGGGCCAGAGACCCAGTACTTC.

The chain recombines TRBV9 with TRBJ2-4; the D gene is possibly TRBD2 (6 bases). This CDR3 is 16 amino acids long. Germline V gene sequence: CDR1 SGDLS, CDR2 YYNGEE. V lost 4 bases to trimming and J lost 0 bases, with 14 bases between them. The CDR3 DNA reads TGTGCCAGCAGCCCCATGGAGGGACTAGCCAAAAACATTCAGTACTTC. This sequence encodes CASSPMEGLAKNIQYF.

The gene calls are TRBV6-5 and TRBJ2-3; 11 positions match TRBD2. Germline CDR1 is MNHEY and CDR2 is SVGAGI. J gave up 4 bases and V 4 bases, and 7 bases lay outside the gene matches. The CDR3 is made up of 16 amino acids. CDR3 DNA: TGTGCCAGCAGTTCATTAGCGGGAGGGATTCCAGATACGCAGTATTTT. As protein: CASSSLAGGIPDTQYF.

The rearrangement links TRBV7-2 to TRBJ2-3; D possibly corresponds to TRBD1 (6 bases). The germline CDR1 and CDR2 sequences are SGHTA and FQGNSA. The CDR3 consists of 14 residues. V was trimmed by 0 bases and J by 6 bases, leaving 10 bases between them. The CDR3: CASSLASTGDTQYF. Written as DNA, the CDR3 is TGTGCCAGCAGCTTAGCCTCTACAGGGGATACGCAGTATTTT.

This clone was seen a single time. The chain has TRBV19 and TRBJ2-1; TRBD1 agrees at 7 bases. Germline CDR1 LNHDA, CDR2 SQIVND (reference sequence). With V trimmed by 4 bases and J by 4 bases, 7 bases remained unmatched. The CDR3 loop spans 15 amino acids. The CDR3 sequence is CASSKGQPLYNEQFF. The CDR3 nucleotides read TGTGCCAGTAGTAAGGGACAGCCGCTATACAATGAGCAGTTCTTC.

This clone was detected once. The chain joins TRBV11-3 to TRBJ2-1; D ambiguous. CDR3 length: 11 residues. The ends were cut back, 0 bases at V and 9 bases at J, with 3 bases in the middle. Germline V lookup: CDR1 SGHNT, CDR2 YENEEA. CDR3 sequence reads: CASSLEAEQFF. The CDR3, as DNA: TGTGCCAGCAGCTTAGAGGCTGAGCAGTTCTTC.

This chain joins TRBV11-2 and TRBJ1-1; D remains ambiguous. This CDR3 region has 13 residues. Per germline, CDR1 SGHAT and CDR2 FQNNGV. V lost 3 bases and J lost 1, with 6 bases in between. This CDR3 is CASSFSTNTEAFF. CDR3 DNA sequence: TGTGCCAGCAGCTTTAGCACGAACACTGAAGCTTTCTTT.

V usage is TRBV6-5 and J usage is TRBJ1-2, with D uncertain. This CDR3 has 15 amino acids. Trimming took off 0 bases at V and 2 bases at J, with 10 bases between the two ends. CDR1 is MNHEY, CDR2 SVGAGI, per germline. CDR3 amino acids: CASSYSSDHNYGYTF. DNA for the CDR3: TGTGCCAGCAGTTACTCGTCTGATCACAACTATGGCTACACCTTC.

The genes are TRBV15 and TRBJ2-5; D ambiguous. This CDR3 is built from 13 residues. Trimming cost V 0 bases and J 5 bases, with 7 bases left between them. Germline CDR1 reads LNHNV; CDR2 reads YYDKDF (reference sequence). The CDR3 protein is CATSREEWETQYF. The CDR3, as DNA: TGTGCCACCAGCAGAGAAGAGTGGGAGACCCAGTACTTC.

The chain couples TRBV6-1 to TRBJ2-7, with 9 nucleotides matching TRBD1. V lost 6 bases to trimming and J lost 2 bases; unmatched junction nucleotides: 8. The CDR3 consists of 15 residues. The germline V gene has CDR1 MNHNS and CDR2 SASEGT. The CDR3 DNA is TGTGCCAGCAGCATAAACCGGGACAGGGCCTACGAGCAGTACTTC. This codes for CASSINRDRAYEQYF.

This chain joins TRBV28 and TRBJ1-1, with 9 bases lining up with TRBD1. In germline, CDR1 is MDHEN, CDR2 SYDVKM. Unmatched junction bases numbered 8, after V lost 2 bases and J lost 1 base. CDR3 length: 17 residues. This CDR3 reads CASSLTGTGPQNTEAFF. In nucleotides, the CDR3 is TGTGCCAGCAGTTTAACCGGGACAGGGCCCCAGAACACTGAAGCTTTCTTT.

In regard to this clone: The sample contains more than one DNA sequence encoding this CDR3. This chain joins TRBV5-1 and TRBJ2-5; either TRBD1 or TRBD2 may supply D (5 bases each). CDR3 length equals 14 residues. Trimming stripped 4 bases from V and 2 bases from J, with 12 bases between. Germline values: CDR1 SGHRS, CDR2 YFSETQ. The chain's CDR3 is CASSPGTGQETQYF. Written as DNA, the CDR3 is TGCGCCAGCAGCCCTGGGACGGGACAAGAGACCCAGTACTTC.

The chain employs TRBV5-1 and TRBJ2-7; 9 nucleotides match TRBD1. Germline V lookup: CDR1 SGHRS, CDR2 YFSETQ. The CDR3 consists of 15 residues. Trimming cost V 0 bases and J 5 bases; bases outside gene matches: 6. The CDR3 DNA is TGCGCCAGCAGCTTGGCTGGACAGGGGTGGGACGAGCAGTACTTC. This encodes CASSLAGQGWDEQYF.

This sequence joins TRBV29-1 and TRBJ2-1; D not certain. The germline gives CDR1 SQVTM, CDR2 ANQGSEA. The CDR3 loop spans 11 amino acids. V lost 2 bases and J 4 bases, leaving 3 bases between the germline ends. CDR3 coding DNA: TGCAGCGTTGAACAGTACAATGAGCAGTTCTTC. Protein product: CSVEQYNEQFF.

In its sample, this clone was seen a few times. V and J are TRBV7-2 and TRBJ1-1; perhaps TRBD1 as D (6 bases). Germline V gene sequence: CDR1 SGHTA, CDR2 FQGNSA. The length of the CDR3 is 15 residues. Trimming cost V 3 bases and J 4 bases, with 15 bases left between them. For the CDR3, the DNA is TGTGCCAGCAGCTTGGGGGGCCCGAAGCCCACTGAAGCTTTCTTT. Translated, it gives CASSLGGPKPTEAFF.

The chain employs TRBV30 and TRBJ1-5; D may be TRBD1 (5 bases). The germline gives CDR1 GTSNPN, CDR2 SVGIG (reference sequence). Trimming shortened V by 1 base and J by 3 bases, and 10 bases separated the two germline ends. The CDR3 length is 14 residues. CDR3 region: CAWSAGTLNQPQHF. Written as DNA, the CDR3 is TGTGCCTGGAGTGCCGGGACCCTCAATCAGCCCCAGCATTTT.

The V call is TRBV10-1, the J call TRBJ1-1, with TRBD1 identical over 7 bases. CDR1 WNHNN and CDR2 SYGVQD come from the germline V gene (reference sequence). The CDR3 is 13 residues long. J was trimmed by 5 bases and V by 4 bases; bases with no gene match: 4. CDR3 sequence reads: CASSALQGTEAFF. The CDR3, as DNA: TGCGCCAGCAGTGCCCTACAGGGGACTGAAGCTTTCTTT.

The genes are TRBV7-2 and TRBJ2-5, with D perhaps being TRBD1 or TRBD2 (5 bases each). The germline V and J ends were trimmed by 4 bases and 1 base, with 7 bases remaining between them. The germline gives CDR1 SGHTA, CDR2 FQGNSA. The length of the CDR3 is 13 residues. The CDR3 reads CASSSGPQETQYF. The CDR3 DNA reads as TGTGCCAGCAGCTCGGGACCCCAAGAGACCCAGTACTTC.

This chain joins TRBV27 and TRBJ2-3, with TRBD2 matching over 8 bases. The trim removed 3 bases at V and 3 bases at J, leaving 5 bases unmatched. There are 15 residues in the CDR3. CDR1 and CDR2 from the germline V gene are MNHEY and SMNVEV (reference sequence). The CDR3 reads CASSFVAGRTDTQYF. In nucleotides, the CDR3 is TGTGCCAGCAGTTTTGTAGCGGGAAGGACAGATACGCAGTATTTT.

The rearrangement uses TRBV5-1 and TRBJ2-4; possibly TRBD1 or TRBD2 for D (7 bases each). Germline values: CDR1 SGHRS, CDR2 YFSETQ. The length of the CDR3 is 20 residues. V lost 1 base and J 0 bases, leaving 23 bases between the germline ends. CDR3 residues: CASSLKGATGGGLAKNIQYF. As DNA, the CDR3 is TGCGCCAGCAGCTTGAAGGGGGCCACGGGAGGAGGGCTAGCCAAAAACATTCAGTACTTC. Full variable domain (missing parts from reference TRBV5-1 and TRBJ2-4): KAGVTQTPRYLIKTRGQQVTLSCSPISGHRSVSWYQQTPGQGLQFLFEYFSETQRNKGNFPGRFSGRQFSNSRSEMNVSTLELGDSALYLCASSLKGATGGGLAKNIQYFGAGTRLSVL.

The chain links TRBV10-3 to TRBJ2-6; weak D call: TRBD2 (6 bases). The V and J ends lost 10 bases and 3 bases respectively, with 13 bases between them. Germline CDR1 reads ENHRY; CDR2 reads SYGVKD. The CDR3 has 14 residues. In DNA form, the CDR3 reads TGTGCCACCGACGGGGGTTTTGGGGCCAACGTCCTGACTTTC. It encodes CATDGGFGANVLTF.

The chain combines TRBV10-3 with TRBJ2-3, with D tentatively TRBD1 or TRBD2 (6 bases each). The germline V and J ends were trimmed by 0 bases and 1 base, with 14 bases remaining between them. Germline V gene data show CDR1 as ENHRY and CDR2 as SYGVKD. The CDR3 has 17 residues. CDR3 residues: CAISESGGGARTDTQYF. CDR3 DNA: TGTGCCATCAGTGAGTCCGGGGGCGGGGCCCGCACAGATACGCAGTATTTT.

The CDR3 region is CASSEDPSKEETQYF. The CDR3, as DNA: TGTGCCAGCAGTGAAGATCCCAGCAAGGAGGAGACCCAGTACTTC. The V gene is TRBV6-1, the J gene TRBJ2-5, with unresolved D. This CDR3 has 15 residues. V lost 1 base and J lost 5, with 14 bases in between. Germline CDR1 is MNHNS and CDR2 is SASEGT.

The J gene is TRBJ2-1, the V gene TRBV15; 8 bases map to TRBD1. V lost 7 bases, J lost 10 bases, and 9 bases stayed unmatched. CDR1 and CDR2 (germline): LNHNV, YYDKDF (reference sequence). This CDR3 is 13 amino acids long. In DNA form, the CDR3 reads TGTGCCACCACCTCAGGACAGGGTAGGGAGCAGTTCTTC. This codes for CATTSGQGREQFF. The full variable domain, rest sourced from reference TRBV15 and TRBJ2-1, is DAMVIQNPRYQVTQFGKPVTLSCSQTLNHNVMYWYQQKSSQAPKLLFHYYDKDFNNEADTPDNFQSRRPNTSFCFLDIRSPGLGDTAMYLCATTSGQGREQFFGPGTRLTVL.

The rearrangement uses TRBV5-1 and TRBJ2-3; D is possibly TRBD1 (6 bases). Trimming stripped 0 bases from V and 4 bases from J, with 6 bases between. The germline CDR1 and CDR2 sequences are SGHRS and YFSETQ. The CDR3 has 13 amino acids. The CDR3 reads CASSLGQADTQYF. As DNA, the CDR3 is TGCGCCAGCAGCTTGGGACAGGCAGATACGCAGTATTTT.

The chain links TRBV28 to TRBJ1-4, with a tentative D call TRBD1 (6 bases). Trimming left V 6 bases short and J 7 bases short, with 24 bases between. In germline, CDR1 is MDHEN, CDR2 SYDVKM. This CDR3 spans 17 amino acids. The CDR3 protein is CASSRPRGGGRGEKLFF. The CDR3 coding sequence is TGTGCCAGCAGCCGACCTAGGGGTGGGGGGCGCGGTGAAAAACTGTTTTTT.

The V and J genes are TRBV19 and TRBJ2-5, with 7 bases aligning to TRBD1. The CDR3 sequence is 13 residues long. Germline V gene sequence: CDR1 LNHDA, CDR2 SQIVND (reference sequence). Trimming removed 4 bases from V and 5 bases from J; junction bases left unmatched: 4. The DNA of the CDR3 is TGTGCCAGTAGTACGACAGGGAGTGAGACCCAGTACTTC. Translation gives CASSTTGSETQYF. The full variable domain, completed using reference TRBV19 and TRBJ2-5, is DGGITQSPKYLFRKEGQNVTLSCEQNLNHDAMYWYRQDPGQGLRLIYYSQIVNDFQKGDIAEGYSVSREKKESFPLTVTSAQKNPTAFYLCASSTTGSETQYFGPGTRLLVL.

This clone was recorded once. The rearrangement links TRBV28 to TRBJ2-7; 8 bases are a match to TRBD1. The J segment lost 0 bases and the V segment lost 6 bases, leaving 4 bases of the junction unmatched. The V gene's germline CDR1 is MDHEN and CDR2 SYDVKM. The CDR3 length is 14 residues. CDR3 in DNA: TGTGCCAGCAGACCGGACAGGGCCTCCTACGAGCAGTACTTC. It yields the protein CASRPDRASYEQYF.